The rows below give T cell receptor beta chains drawn from one sample of a study of shared clonotypes between healthy human individuals. Sequencing was performed with immunoSEQ multiplex PCR; in TCRdb, only in-frame clones are kept and a portion is missing. The data show 2 million to 2.5 million clones, with roughly 92% seen just once and 0.37% held by the top ten. The sample consisted of naive CD4+ T cells from PBMCs. The receptors shown here come from a young man in good health. Some clones in this sample may be carry-over from other donors' samples. The CDR3 runs from the conserved cysteine through the conserved F or W. D genes are given only for firm matches. Some rows mark clone size as missing; the rest say once, few, many or name a class of expanded clone.

TRBJ2-3 . . TRBV7-9 CASSLEGPSTDTQYF TGTGCCAGCAGCTTAGAGGGTCCTAGCACAGATACGCAGTATTTT
TRBJ2-2 once TRBD2 TRBV7-3 CASSPDPAAGGYTGELFF TGTGCCAGCAGCCCCGACCCGGCAGCGGGAGGTTACACCGGGGAGCTGTTTTTT
TRBJ2-7 . . TRBV27 CASSFQVGSYEQYF TGTGCCAGCAGCTTCCAGGTAGGCTCCTACGAGCAGTACTTC
TRBJ1-1 . . TRBV7-9 CASSSQINTEAFF TGTGCCAGCAGCTCTCAGATAAACACTGAAGCTTTCTTT
TRBJ2-3 . . TRBV7-8 CASSFRGAGDTQYF TGTGCCAGCAGCTTCAGGGGTGCCGGCGATACGCAGTATTTT
TRBJ1-1 . TRBD1 TRBV5-4 CASSSTGDVTEAFF TGTGCCAGCAGCAGCACAGGGGATGTCACTGAAGCTTTCTTT
TRBJ1-5 . . TRBV28 CASSLSRGRQPQHF TGTGCCAGCAGTTTATCCAGGGGAAGGCAGCCCCAGCATTTT
TRBJ1-5 . . TRBV5-4 CARSRGGAGYNQPQHF TGTGCCCGCAGCCGGGGGGGGGCAGGGTACAATCAGCCCCAGCATTTT
TRBJ1-5 . TRBD1 TRBV11-3 CASSPTGTAYSGPQHF TGTGCCAGCAGCCCAACCGGGACAGCCTACTCTGGGCCCCAGCATTTT
TRBJ2-7 . . TRBV6-5 CASTNQRGSEQYF TGTGCCAGCACGAATCAACGGGGAAGCGAGCAGTACTTC
TRBJ2-5 . . TRBV21-1 CASSNGQGEETQYF TGTGCCAGCAGCAATGGACAGGGTGAAGAGACCCAGTACTTC
TRBJ1-1 . TRBD1 TRBV10-3 CAISDPGQGNTEAFF TGTGCCATCAGTGACCCCGGACAGGGAAACACTGAAGCTTTCTTT
TRBJ2-7 . . TRBV28 CASGDPADRSYEQYF TGTGCCAGCGGTGACCCCGCCGACAGGTCCTACGAGCAGTACTTC
TRBJ2-7 . TRBD2 TRBV6-1 CASSKTSGASYEQYF TGTGCCAGCAGCAAAACTAGCGGGGCCTCCTACGAGCAGTACTTC
TRBJ1-4 . TRBD1 TRBV4-1 CASSQPGQANRLSEKLFF TGCGCCAGCAGCCAGCCGGGACAGGCAAATCGGCTAAGCGAAAAACTGTTTTTT
TRBJ1-6 . . TRBV28 CASRQGLNSPLHF TGTGCCAGCAGACAGGGACTTAATTCACCCCTCCACTTT
TRBJ2-1 . . TRBV7-2 CASSLRLVEQFF TGTGCCAGCAGCTTACGTCTAGTTGAGCAGTTCTTC
TRBJ1-5 . . TRBV28 CASSLEEDQPQHF TGTGCCAGCAGTTTAGAGGAGGATCAGCCCCAGCATTTT
TRBJ2-2 . . TRBV11-3 CASSPAGASTGELFF TGTGCCAGCAGCCCGGCGGGGGCTTCCACCGGGGAGCTGTTTTTT
TRBJ1-5 few . TRBV6-5 CASSYRGNQPQHF TGTGCCAGCAGTTACCGGGGTAATCAGCCCCAGCATTTT
TRBJ1-3 . . TRBV7-2 CASSRRPISGNTIYF TGTGCCAGCAGCCGACGGCCTATTTCGGGAAACACCATATATTTT
TRBJ2-1 once . TRBV7-2 CASSLDGRGDEQFF TGTGCCAGCAGCTTAGACGGGCGTGGGGATGAGCAGTTCTTC
TRBJ2-1 once TRBD2 TRBV19 CASISTSGRAHNEQFF TGTGCCAGTATAAGTACTAGCGGGAGGGCACACAATGAGCAGTTCTTC
TRBJ2-5 . . TRBV14 CASSQYRDEETQYF TGTGCCAGCAGCCAATACAGGGATGAGGAGACCCAGTACTTC
TRBJ2-5 . . TRBV29-1 CSVKSGGDETQYF TGCAGCGTGAAAAGTGGGGGCGACGAGACCCAGTACTTC
TRBJ2-2 once . TRBV5-1 CASSLVLGNPTGELFF TGCGCCAGCAGCTTGGTTCTAGGGAACCCCACCGGGGAGCTGTTTTTT
TRBJ2-3 . . TRBV7-9 CASSLAPTDTQYF TGTGCCAGCAGCTTAGCCCCCACAGATACGCAGTATTTT
TRBJ2-3 . . TRBV6-4 CASSDGSFTDTQYF TGTGCCAGCAGTGACGGCTCATTCACAGATACGCAGTATTTT
TRBJ2-1 . . TRBV7-3 CASSLGPYNEQFF TGTGCCAGCAGCTTAGGGCCCTACAATGAGCAGTTCTTC
TRBJ2-2 . . TRBV5-1 CASTPWGALDTGELFF TGCGCCAGCACCCCGTGGGGGGCCCTGGACACCGGGGAGCTGTTTTTT
TRBJ2-6 . . TRBV4-3 CASSTDNSGANVLTF TGCGCCAGCAGCACGGACAACTCTGGGGCCAACGTCCTGACTTTC
TRBJ2-7 . . TRBV19 CASRSHGDSYEQYF TGTGCCAGTAGATCCCACGGAGACTCCTACGAGCAGTACTTC
TRBJ1-3 . . TRBV5-1 CASSLGHFEGSGNTIYF TGCGCCAGCAGCTTGGGCCACTTTGAGGGTTCTGGAAACACCATATATTTT
TRBJ1-5 . TRBD1 TRBV19 CASSIRGQSNQPQHF TGTGCCAGTAGTATTAGGGGGCAGAGCAATCAGCCCCAGCATTTT
TRBJ1-4 . . TRBV30 CAWSFSGARYEKLFF TGTGCCTGGAGTTTTTCGGGGGCAAGGTATGAAAAACTGTTTTTT
TRBJ2-1 . TRBD1 TRBV5-1 CASTQPGQPYNEQFF TGCGCCAGCACACAACCGGGACAGCCCTACAATGAGCAGTTCTTC
TRBJ1-1 . . TRBV10-3 CAIRVRRDTEAFF TGTGCCATCAGGGTTCGGCGGGACACTGAAGCTTTCTTT
TRBJ2-5 . TRBD2 TRBV28 CASSLAGLAGGPGRETQYF TGTGCCAGCAGTTTAGCGGGACTAGCGGGAGGGCCGGGTCGAGAGACCCAGTACTTC
TRBJ2-2 . TRBD2 TRBV12-5 CASGSSGLAGATGELFF TGTGCTAGTGGTTCCTCCGGACTAGCGGGAGCAACCGGGGAGCTGTTTTTT
TRBJ2-5 . . TRBV5-1 CASSLGLDSRAQYF TGCGCCAGCAGCTTGGGACTGGACTCGAGGGCCCAGTACTTC
TRBJ2-7 . . TRBV6-6 CASSYSGQTREQYF TGTGCCAGCAGTTACTCAGGACAGACGAGGGAGCAGTACTTC
TRBJ2-7 . . TRBV7-9 CASSSQTGPYEQYF TGTGCCAGCAGCTCCCAGACAGGACCCTACGAGCAGTACTTC
TRBJ2-1 . . TRBV5-4 CASRAPRGAANEQFF TGTGCCAGCAGAGCCCCTAGGGGTGCGGCGAATGAGCAGTTCTTC
TRBJ2-3 . . TRBV12-5 CASGLGTGLADTQYF TGTGCTAGTGGTCTCGGAACAGGGCTTGCAGATACGCAGTATTTT
TRBJ2-7 . TRBD2 TRBV5-1 CASSLASGGYEQYF TGCGCCAGCAGCTTGGCTTCGGGGGGCTACGAGCAGTACTTC
TRBJ2-5 . . TRBV28 CASSLPQGRETQYF TGTGCCAGCAGTTTACCACAGGGGAGGGAGACCCAGTACTTC
TRBJ2-5 . TRBD2 TRBV30 CAWSATSGRAQYF TGTGCCTGGAGCGCGACTAGCGGGAGAGCCCAGTACTTC
TRBJ2-3 once TRBD1 TRBV11-3 CASSPTGGSGADTQYF TGTGCCAGCAGCCCGACAGGGGGATCAGGAGCAGATACGCAGTATTTT
TRBJ2-3 . TRBD2 TRBV7-6 CASGSGRARTDTQYF TGTGCCAGCGGAAGCGGGAGGGCCAGAACAGATACGCAGTATTTT
TRBJ1-2 . TRBD1 TRBV28 CASSGYGTGELLVHNYGYTF TGTGCCAGCAGTGGATACGGGACAGGGGAACTATTGGTTCATAACTATGGCTACACCTTC